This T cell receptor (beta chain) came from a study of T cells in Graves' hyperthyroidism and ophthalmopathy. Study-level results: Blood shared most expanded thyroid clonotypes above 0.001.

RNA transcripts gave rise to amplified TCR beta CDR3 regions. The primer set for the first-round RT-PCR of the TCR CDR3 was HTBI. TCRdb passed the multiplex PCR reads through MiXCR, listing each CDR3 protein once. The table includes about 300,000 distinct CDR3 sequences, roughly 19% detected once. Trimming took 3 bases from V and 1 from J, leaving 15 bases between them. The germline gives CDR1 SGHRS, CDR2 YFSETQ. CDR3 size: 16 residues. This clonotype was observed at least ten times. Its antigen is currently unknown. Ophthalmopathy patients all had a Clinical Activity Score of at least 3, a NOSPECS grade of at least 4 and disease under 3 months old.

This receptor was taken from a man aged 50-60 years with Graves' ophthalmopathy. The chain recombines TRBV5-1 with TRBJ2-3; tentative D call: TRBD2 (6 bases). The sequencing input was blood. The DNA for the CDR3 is TGCGCCAGCAGCTCGGGACTGGGATTCGGCACAGATACGCAGTATTTT. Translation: CASSSGLGFGTDTQYF. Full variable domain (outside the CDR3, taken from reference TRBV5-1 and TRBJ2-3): KAGVTQTPRYLIKTRGQQVTLSCSPISGHRSVSWYQQTPGQGLQFLFEYFSETQRNKGNFPGRFSGRQFSNSRSEMNVSTLELGDSALYLCASSSGLGFGTDTQYFGPGTRLTVL.